The entry below describes one T cell receptor beta chain. This entry belongs to a study of blood T cell repertoires in COVID-19. In the original workflow: Scientists estimated how many nucleated cells there were by amplifying reference gene primers. Sequencing used immunoSEQ multiplex PCR; TCRdb keeps in-frame clones, though not all of them. The V and J calls and clone size are taken from that table; D and trimming were inferred from the DNA. This repertoire shows 95,000 to 100,000 clones, around 84% found once; its top ten account for around 2%. There are 12 residues in the CDR3. Deletions cut 8 bases from V and 7 bases from J, with 9 bases between. Germline values: CDR1 MNHEY, CDR2 SVGAGI.

This sequence was found in a woman in her seventies with active or convalescent COVID-19. Sequenced sample: peripheral blood. The chain links TRBV6-5 to TRBJ1-6; D is possibly TRBD1 (6 bases). CDR3 sequence: CASGQSNSPLHF. For the CDR3, the DNA is TGTGCCAGCGGACAGTCAAATTCACCCCTCCACTTT.